These 32 T cell receptor beta chains came from one sample sequenced in a study of vaccination effects on CD4 cells after COVID-19. Pools of viral peptides were used by the ViraFEST assay to expand antigen-specific CD4+ T cells ahead of sequencing. Between days 9 and 11 of culture, CD4+ T cells were separated out. None of the vaccinated had previously contracted SARS-CoV-2, and their nucleocapsid antibodies tested negative. The table came from immunoSEQ multiplex PCR; TCRdb's copy has only in-frame clones and leaves some out. The sample comprises roughly 52,000 clones, under 75% of which are singletons, and approximately 20% rests with the top ten. For these TCRs, the target antigens are not known. The sequencing here drew on CD4+ T cells from PBMCs cultured with SARS-CoV-2 spike peptides, taken before COVID-19 vaccination. These receptors were obtained from a human donor who received a COVID-19 vaccine.

This chain uses TRBV27 with TRBJ1-6, with 7 bases lining up with TRBD1. Losses at the gene ends were 5 bases for V and 10 bases for J; bases not matched to a gene: 8. Germline V gene sequence: CDR1 MNHEY, CDR2 SMNVEV (reference sequence). There are 14 residues in the CDR3. The CDR3 coding sequence is TGTGCCAGCAGTCCACAGGGGATAAGATCACCCCTCCACTTT. Translation: CASSPQGIRSPLHF.

The chain uses TRBV4-1 and TRBJ1-2; TRBD1 matches 7 bases. The CDR3 has 14 amino acids. V lost 5 bases, J lost 4 bases, and 7 bases stayed unmatched. CDR1 MGHRA and CDR2 YSYEKL come from the germline V gene. In nucleotides, the CDR3 is TGCGCCAGCAGCAACAGGGACAGTGGCTATGGCTACACCTTC. Amino acid sequence: CASSNRDSGYGYTF.

This clone occurred a few times. The J gene is TRBJ1-1, the V gene TRBV4-2, with no clear D. Trimming took 1 base from V and 1 from J, leaving 4 bases between them. This CDR3 region has 13 residues. Germline lookup yields CDR1 LGHNA and CDR2 YNFKEQ. The DNA of the CDR3 is TGTGCCAGCAGCCAAGGCAGGAACACTGAAGCTTTCTTT. It specifies CASSQGRNTEAFF.

This clone was detected a few times. The chain carries TRBV4-3 and TRBJ1-1; D ambiguous. Germline V lookup: CDR1 LGHNA, CDR2 YSLEER. The CDR3 extends over 15 amino acids. V was shortened by 0 bases and J by 1 base, with 9 bases between the two germline ends. The CDR3: CASSQEHTRNTEAFF. The CDR3 DNA sequence: TGCGCCAGCAGCCAAGAGCACACTAGGAACACTGAAGCTTTCTTT.

The V gene is TRBV12-3 or TRBV12-4, the J gene TRBJ1-2; D is ambiguous. This CDR3 is built from 12 residues. Trimming took off 2 bases at V and 8 bases at J, with 9 bases between the two ends. The CDR3: CASSLTTGGYTF. CDR3 in DNA: TGTGCCAGCAGTTTAACAACGGGCGGCTACACCTTC.

The V call is TRBV19, the J call TRBJ1-2; D is possibly TRBD1 (5 bases). Trimming removed 1 base at V and 2 bases at J, with 11 bases between. The CDR3 extends over 15 amino acids. The germline V gene encodes CDR1 LNHDA and CDR2 SQIVND (reference sequence). The CDR3 sequence is CASSIGIQGNYGYTF. The CDR3 nucleotides read TGTGCCAGTAGTATAGGCATTCAGGGAAACTATGGCTACACCTTC.

The chain combines TRBV5-5 with TRBJ2-7, with 10 bases aligning to TRBD2. Germline V CDR1 and CDR2: SGHKS, YYEKEE (reference sequence). The CDR3 sequence is 15 residues long. With V trimmed by 5 bases and J by 3 bases, 8 bases remained unmatched. In DNA, the CDR3 is TGTGCCAGCAGTAAGGCCGGGACTAGCGACTACGAGCAGTACTTC. Its protein is CASSKAGTSDYEQYF.

The chain carries TRBV7-2 and TRBJ2-2, with no clear D. The germline CDR1 and CDR2 sequences are SGHTA and FQGNSA. V was cut by 3 bases and J by 7 bases, with 12 bases left in between. CDR3 length: 14 residues. CDR3 protein: CASSLSWGIGELFF. The CDR3 DNA reads TGTGCCAGCAGCTTGTCGTGGGGTATCGGGGAGCTGTTTTTT.

The chain joins TRBV7-9 to TRBJ2-1; the match to TRBD2 covers 9 bases. The length of the CDR3 is 15 residues. Trimming took 4 bases from V and 4 from J; bases not matched to a gene: 5. Germline loops: CDR1 SEHNR, CDR2 FQNEAQ (reference sequence). In DNA, the CDR3 is TGTGCCAGCAGCTCCGGGACTAGCCTTTACAATGAGCAGTTCTTC. It is translated as CASSSGTSLYNEQFF.

In this sample, this clone turned up a few times. The chain combines TRBV14 with TRBJ2-5; 12 bases are shared with TRBD2. With V trimmed by 0 bases and J by 2 bases, 10 bases remained unmatched. CDR3 length: 19 amino acids. The V gene's germline CDR1 is SGHDN and CDR2 FVKESK. CDR3 region: CASSQEYSWTSGDQETQYF. The CDR3 region has the DNA TGTGCCAGCAGCCAAGAATACTCGTGGACTAGCGGGGATCAAGAGACCCAGTACTTC.

This clone was seen a few times. The V gene is TRBV3-1 (or the pseudogene TRBV3-2), the J gene TRBJ1-1, with TRBD1 as a possible D gene (5 bases). The CDR3 contains 15 residues. Trimming removed 4 bases at V and 6 bases at J, with 18 bases between. Looked up from germline, CDR1 is LGHDT and CDR2 is YNNKEL (reference sequence). The CDR3 spells CASSPSAGTGAEAFF. The CDR3 coding sequence is TGTGCCAGCAGCCCGTCAGCCGGGACTGGGGCTGAAGCTTTCTTT.

Turning to this clone: The junction departs from the called germline gene at one end, perhaps through a read error. This chain connects TRBV2 to TRBJ1-5, with D unclear. The CDR3 consists of 13 residues. The germline V gene encodes CDR1 SNHLY and CDR2 FYNNEI. The DNA for the CDR3 is TGTGCCAGCAGCGAAATAGGCAACCAGCCCCAGCATTTT. It encodes CASSEIGNQPQHF.

This clone has just a few counts. The chain couples TRBV7-8 to TRBJ2-7; the D gene is possibly TRBD1 (5 bases). V was pared by 3 bases and J by 1 base, with 7 bases between. Per germline, CDR1 SGHVS and CDR2 FQNEAQ. The CDR3 consists of 13 residues. The CDR3, as DNA: TGTGCCAGCAGCTTGGACACATCCTACGAGCAGTACTTC. Protein sequence: CASSLDTSYEQYF.

J is TRBJ1-3 and V is TRBV18; TRBD1 might be the D (5 bases). V lost 3 bases to trimming and J lost 0 bases, with 9 bases between them. This CDR3 comprises 15 residues. Germline V lookup: CDR1 KGHSH, CDR2 LQKENI. The DNA for the CDR3 is TGTGCCAGCTCACCGGGGCGTCTCTCTGGAAACACCATATATTTT. Translating gives CASSPGRLSGNTIYF.

This clone occurred once. The chain combines TRBV7-9 with TRBJ1-2; TRBD1 might be the D (6 bases). The CDR3 covers 14 residues. Germline V gene lookup returns CDR1 SEHNR and CDR2 FQNEAQ (reference sequence). Trimming took off 5 bases at V and 4 bases at J, with 14 bases between the two ends. In nucleotides, the CDR3 is TGTGCCAGCAGCGTAGAAGGGGGAGTCTATGGCTACACCTTC. Translating gives CASSVEGGVYGYTF.

J is TRBJ1-1 and V is TRBV7-2, with D hard to call. Trimming took off 3 bases at V and 1 base at J, with 6 bases between the two ends. The CDR3 runs to 13 residues. Germline V lookup: CDR1 SGHTA, CDR2 FQGNSA. The CDR3 DNA follows: TGTGCCAGCAGCTTCGACAAGAACACTGAAGCTTTCTTT. Translated, it gives CASSFDKNTEAFF.

The chain has TRBV5-1 and TRBJ1-5, with 9 bases identical to TRBD1. The CDR3 is made up of 17 amino acids. Germline assignment: CDR1 SGHRS and CDR2 YFSETQ. J was trimmed by 4 bases and V by 3 bases; bases with no gene match: 11. DNA for the CDR3: TGCGCCAGCAGCTCGGACAGGGGAGGTGGGCCTAATCAGCCCCAGCATTTT. Protein product: CASSSDRGGGPNQPQHF.

This clone was seen only a few times. The chain has TRBV6-5 and TRBJ2-5; D possibly corresponds to TRBD1 (6 bases). Germline CDR1 reads MNHEY; CDR2 reads SVGAGI. CDR3 size: 13 residues. Trimming removed 6 bases from V and 2 bases from J, with 10 bases in between. The CDR3 DNA reads TGTGCCAGCAGACCGGGGACACAAGAGACCCAGTACTTC. Protein: CASRPGTQETQYF.

The CDR3 region is CASSISRPYNSPLHF. The CDR3 region has the DNA TGTGCCAGTAGTATATCAAGGCCCTATAATTCACCCCTCCACTTT. V and J are TRBV19 and TRBJ1-6; D not resolved. This CDR3 spans 15 amino acids. The germline V gene encodes CDR1 LNHDA and CDR2 SQIVND (reference sequence). V was cut by 2 bases and J by 2 bases, with 7 bases left in between.

J is TRBJ1-5 and V is TRBV5-4, with D unclear. This CDR3 comprises 12 residues. The germline CDR1 and CDR2 sequences are SGHNT and YYREEE (reference sequence). V gave up 0 bases and J gave up 3 bases, with 1 base separating them. CDR3 sequence: CASSLDNQPQHF. The DNA of the CDR3 is TGTGCCAGCAGCTTGGACAATCAGCCCCAGCATTTT.

This chain uses TRBV5-5 with TRBJ1-1, with a possible D match to TRBD1 (6 bases). V dropped 5 bases and J dropped 2 bases, with 13 bases sitting between them. Germline V gene data show CDR1 as SGHKS and CDR2 as YYEKEE (reference sequence). CDR3 length equals 14 residues. Written as DNA, the CDR3 is TGTGCCAGCAGGGAGGGACAAGAAAACACTGAAGCTTTCTTT. Encoded protein: CASREGQENTEAFF.

The V and J genes are TRBV28 and TRBJ2-7; TRBD1 might be the D (6 bases). Germline-derived CDR1 and CDR2 are MDHEN and SYDVKM. The CDR3 totals 14 residues. V lost 5 bases and J lost 3, with 14 bases in between. The CDR3 sequence: CASSPGTSYYEQYF. DNA for the CDR3: TGTGCCAGCAGTCCCGGGACATCATACTACGAGCAGTACTTC.

The genes are TRBV13 and TRBJ2-5; 7 bases agree with TRBD1. Germline values: CDR1 PRHDT, CDR2 FYEKMQ (reference sequence). V shed 4 bases and J 4 bases; nucleotides not matched to a gene: 6. This CDR3 has 14 amino acids. DNA of the CDR3: TGTGCCAGCAGCTCCCTTAACAGGGGAGAGACCCAGTACTTC. It specifies CASSSLNRGETQYF.

This sequence joins TRBV30 and TRBJ1-1; D gene ambiguous. The CDR3 has 14 residues. Germline CDR1 GTSNPN, CDR2 SVGIG (reference sequence). Trimming shortened V by 1 base and J by 4 bases, and 13 bases separated the two germline ends. The CDR3 DNA follows: TGTGCCTGGAGTGCTCTCAGAGGTATCACTGAAGCTTTCTTT. Translating it yields CAWSALRGITEAFF.

The chain links TRBV5-6 to TRBJ1-6; D might be TRBD1 (5 bases). Germline assignment: CDR1 SGHDT and CDR2 YYEEEE. The CDR3 is 14 residues long. The V end lost 0 bases, the J end lost 4 bases, and 5 bases lay between the germline ends. CDR3 sequence: CASSLGQYNSPLHF. The DNA for the CDR3 is TGTGCCAGCAGCTTGGGACAGTATAATTCACCCCTCCACTTT.

The CDR3 coding sequence is TGCGCCAGCAGCTTTGGTGGGACAAGGGAGCAGTACTTC. Its translation is CASSFGGTREQYF. The chain is built from TRBV5-1 and TRBJ2-7; D perhaps matches TRBD1 (6 bases). The V gene's germline CDR1 is SGHRS and CDR2 YFSETQ. CDR3 size: 13 residues. The ends were cut back, 2 bases at V and 7 bases at J, with 13 bases in the middle.

This sequence joins TRBV7-2 and TRBJ2-5; 8 bases fit TRBD2. V shed 5 bases, J shed 5 bases, and the junction held 13 bases outside the gene matches. The CDR3 totals 16 residues. CDR1 SGHTA and CDR2 FQGNSA come from the germline V gene. CDR3 residues: CASSGLGSGVDETQYF. CDR3 coding DNA: TGTGCCAGCAGCGGGCTCGGTAGCGGGGTAGATGAGACCCAGTACTTC. The full variable domain, with the rest looked up from reference TRBV7-2 and TRBJ2-5, is GAGVSQSPSNKVTEKGKDVELRCDPISGHTALYWYRQSLGQGLEFLIYFQGNSAPDKSGLPSDRFSAERTGGSVSTLTIQRTQQEDSAVYLCASSGLGSGVDETQYFGPGTRLLVL.

The rearrangement links TRBV7-3 to TRBJ1-2, with TRBD1 identical over 7 bases. Unmatched junction bases numbered 8, after V lost 1 base and J lost 6 bases. The length of the CDR3 is 15 residues. Germline lookup yields CDR1 SGHTA and CDR2 FQGTGA. The CDR3 protein is CASSLRGGTADGYTF. CDR3 bases: TGTGCCAGCAGCTTAAGGGGGGGGACAGCCGATGGCTACACCTTC.

The chain employs TRBV7-2 and TRBJ2-5; D gene unclear. Trimming took off 4 bases at V and 7 bases at J, with 13 bases between the two ends. Per germline, CDR1 SGHTA and CDR2 FQGNSA. The CDR3 totals 13 residues. The CDR3 sequence is CASSSDAPGTQYF. The CDR3 DNA reads as TGTGCCAGCAGCTCGGACGCCCCGGGGACCCAGTACTTC.

This clone was counted a few times. This chain uses TRBV18 with TRBJ1-1; D possibly corresponds to TRBD1 (5 bases). The CDR3 length is 15 residues. Germline V gene lookup returns CDR1 KGHSH and CDR2 LQKENI. V dropped 1 base and J dropped 5 bases, with 14 bases sitting between them. The chain's CDR3 is CASSPRMGRGTEAFF. The CDR3 DNA is TGTGCCAGCTCACCACGAATGGGGCGGGGAACTGAAGCTTTCTTT. Together with reference TRBV18 and TRBJ1-1, the CDR3 gives the full variable domain: NAGVMQNPRHLVRRRGQEARLRCSPMKGHSHVYWYRQLPEEGLKFMVYLQKENIIDESGMPKERFSAEFPKEGPSILRIQQVVRGDSAAYFCASSPRMGRGTEAFFGQGTRLTVV.

In the case of this clone: One end of the junction is discordant with germline, which a read error may explain. V gene TRBV7-7 combines with J gene TRBJ2-3; D may correspond to TRBD1 or TRBD2 (6 bases each). CDR1 and CDR2 (germline): SSHAT, FNYEAQ (reference sequence). The CDR3 length is 15 residues. The CDR3 is CASSPGGRSTDTQYF. DNA of the CDR3: TGTGCTAGCAGCCCCGGGGGCCGGTCCACAGATACGCAGTATTTT.

This clone came up once. The chain uses TRBV28 and TRBJ2-7, with D unresolved. Trimming left V 3 bases short and J 8 bases short, with 8 bases between. This CDR3 spans 11 amino acids. CDR1 MDHEN and CDR2 SYDVKM come from the germline V gene. The DNA of the CDR3 is TGTGCCAGCAGTTTGGGTATTAAGCAGTACTTC. Its translation: CASSLGIKQYF.